The next 32 T cell receptor beta chains were all read from a single sample in a study of T cells after posttransplantation cyclophosphamide. Using immunoSEQ multiplex PCR, the repertoire was profiled, and TCRdb retains in-frame clones only, with some absent. The repertoire consists of some 39,000 clones, none detected only once. Sequencing input: PBMCs. These receptors were collected from a girl aged 5-17 years in good health, CMV-negative, and a related stem cell transplant donor.

This clone appeared a few times. The chain recombines TRBV9 with TRBJ2-7; D may be TRBD1 (6 bases). CDR3 size: 15 residues. Trimming shortened V by 0 bases and J by 0 bases, and 10 bases separated the two germline ends. Germline V CDR1 and CDR2: SGDLS, YYNGEE. For the CDR3, the DNA is TGTGCCAGCAGCGTAGGTCCAGGGGCCTCCTACGAGCAGTACTTC. It encodes CASSVGPGASYEQYF.

This clone was observed many times. V gene TRBV30 combines with J gene TRBJ1-5; D perhaps matches TRBD1 (5 bases). The CDR3 sequence is 13 residues long. CDR1 and CDR2 (germline): GTSNPN, SVGIG (reference sequence). Trimming left V 1 base short and J 9 bases short, with 13 bases between. CDR3 in DNA: TGTGCCTGGAGTGAGGCGGGGCCAGGGCCCCAGCATTTT. Protein: CAWSEAGPGPQHF.

This clone was found many times. The V call is TRBV5-1, the J call TRBJ2-7; TRBD1 matches 7 bases. CDR1 is SGHRS and CDR2 is YFSETQ in the germline V gene. Unmatched junction bases numbered 12, after V lost 4 bases and J lost 2 bases. The CDR3 length is 16 residues. The CDR3 region is CASSRVAAGGAYEQYF. CDR3 nucleotide sequence: TGCGCCAGCAGCAGGGTGGCGGCAGGGGGAGCCTACGAGCAGTACTTC.

The genes are TRBV28 and TRBJ2-1; D is unclear. This CDR3 region has 17 residues. CDR1 is MDHEN and CDR2 is SYDVKM in the germline V gene. Trimming took off 4 bases at V and 2 bases at J, with 18 bases between the two ends. CDR3 in DNA: TGTGCCAGCAGTTCCCCTTTGCTGGTTAACACCTACAATGAGCAGTTCTTC. Translated, it gives CASSSPLLVNTYNEQFF.

This clone was observed many times. The chain employs TRBV4-1 and TRBJ2-7; no definite D call. The CDR3 length is 15 residues. Germline CDR1 MGHRA, CDR2 YSYEKL. V was cut by 4 bases and J by 3 bases, with 16 bases left in between. In nucleotides, the CDR3 is TGCGCCAGCAGCCTCAGTGGGCAGAAAGGCTACGAGCAGTACTTC. It codes for CASSLSGQKGYEQYF.

In this sample, this clone turned up a few times. The chain is built from TRBV18 and TRBJ2-7; 13 positions agree with TRBD2. Germline V gene data show CDR1 as KGHSH and CDR2 as LQKENI. With 2 bases clipped from V and 4 bases from J, the junction kept 5 bases outside the gene matches. The CDR3 runs to 16 residues. CDR3 in amino acids: CASSPKLAGGLYEQYF. In nucleotides, the CDR3 is TGTGCCAGCTCACCAAAACTAGCGGGAGGGTTATACGAGCAGTACTTC.

There are many counts of this clone. V is TRBV5-1 and J is TRBJ1-2, with D possibly TRBD1 on 6 matching bases. The CDR3 is 14 residues long. Germline V CDR1 and CDR2: SGHRS, YFSETQ. V was clipped by 0 bases and J by 6 bases, with 12 bases between them. This CDR3 reads CASSLARGRDGYTF. DNA of the CDR3: TGCGCCAGCAGCTTGGCCAGGGGCAGGGATGGCTACACCTTC. Filled out from reference TRBV5-1 and TRBJ1-2, the complete variable domain reads KAGVTQTPRYLIKTRGQQVTLSCSPISGHRSVSWYQQTPGQGLQFLFEYFSETQRNKGNFPGRFSGRQFSNSRSEMNVSTLELGDSALYLCASSLARGRDGYTFGSGTRLTVV.

The chain couples TRBV28 to TRBJ2-7; tentatively, D is TRBD1 (6 bases). CDR3 length equals 12 residues. Germline V lookup: CDR1 MDHEN, CDR2 SYDVKM. V was clipped by 5 bases and J by 9 bases, with 14 bases between them. As DNA, the CDR3 is TGTGCCAGCAGTATACAGGGATTAGGGCAGTACTTC. Protein sequence: CASSIQGLGQYF. The variable domain in full, with the rest retrieved from reference TRBV28 and TRBJ2-7, is DVKVTQSSRYLVKRTGEKVFLECVQDMDHENMFWYRQDPGLGLRLIYFSYDVKMKEKGDIPEGYSVSREKKERFSLILESASTNQTSMYLCASSIQGLGQYFGPGTRLTVT.

This clone was picked up many times. The chain combines TRBV6-4 with TRBJ2-7; TRBD1 agrees at 8 bases. Germline V gene data show CDR1 as MRHNA and CDR2 as SNTAGT. The CDR3 is 14 residues long. With V trimmed by 4 bases and J by 3 bases, 5 bases remained unmatched. CDR3 bases: TGTGCCAGCAGTGTTGGACAGGGAAGCTACGAGCAGTACTTC. This encodes CASSVGQGSYEQYF.

This clone was observed many times. The chain links TRBV5-1 to TRBJ2-1; 7 bases are a match to TRBD2. This CDR3 is 16 amino acids long. Germline CDR1 reads SGHRS; CDR2 reads YFSETQ. V dropped 4 bases and J dropped 0; count of bases not matched to a gene: 7. The CDR3 is CASSPAGPSSYNEQFF. For the CDR3, the DNA is TGCGCCAGCAGCCCAGCGGGGCCGAGCTCCTACAATGAGCAGTTCTTC.

V is TRBV27 and J is TRBJ1-1; 7 bases map to TRBD1. Losses at the gene ends were 1 base for V and 5 bases for J; bases not matched to a gene: 1. The V gene's germline CDR1 is MNHEY and CDR2 SMNVEV (reference sequence). There are 13 residues in the CDR3. The CDR3 reads CASSLLTGTEAFF. The DNA for the CDR3 is TGTGCCAGCAGTTTATTGACAGGGACTGAAGCTTTCTTT.

This clone was detected many times. This chain joins TRBV4-1 and TRBJ2-7, with 9 bases lining up with TRBD2. J was trimmed by 5 bases and V by 4 bases; bases with no gene match: 15. Germline values: CDR1 MGHRA, CDR2 YSYEKL. This CDR3 has 17 residues. CDR3: CASSRKWRPGLADEQYF. The DNA for the CDR3 is TGCGCCAGCAGCCGAAAATGGAGACCGGGACTAGCAGACGAGCAGTACTTC.

This clone was picked up a small number of times. The chain combines TRBV28 with TRBJ2-2, with D perhaps matching TRBD2 (6 bases). The CDR3 runs to 18 residues. Germline values: CDR1 MDHEN, CDR2 SYDVKM. V was pared by 6 bases and J by 5 bases, with 25 bases between. The CDR3 region has the DNA TGTGCCAGCAGCCCCATTGCATACAGCCGTCGGGGGACCGGGGAGCTGTTTTTT. As protein: CASSPIAYSRRGTGELFF.

This clone was recorded many times. This chain joins TRBV5-5 and TRBJ2-7, with a weak D call TRBD2 (5 bases). The length of the CDR3 is 15 residues. Germline CDR1 SGHKS, CDR2 YYEKEE (reference sequence). Trimming took 4 bases from V and 5 from J, leaving 19 bases between them. CDR3 bases: TGTGCCAGCAGCCCCTACGGGATTACTAACGACGAGCAGTACTTC. Its translation is CASSPYGITNDEQYF.

This clone came up many times. The chain combines TRBV5-4 with TRBJ1-2; 8 bases agree with TRBD1. Germline assignment: CDR1 SGHNT and CDR2 YYREEE (reference sequence). The junction had 9 bases not matched to a gene; V was cut back by 2 bases and J by 6 bases. The CDR3 length is 15 residues. For the CDR3, the DNA is TGTGCCAGCAGCTTCCGGGACAGGAAAGTGAATGGCTACACCTTC. Encoded protein: CASSFRDRKVNGYTF.

The chain uses TRBV6-1 and TRBJ2-7; perhaps TRBD1 as D (5 bases). This CDR3 spans 17 amino acids. V was clipped by 2 bases and J by 5 bases, with 22 bases between them. Germline V lookup: CDR1 MNHNS, CDR2 SASEGT. CDR3 loop: CASSETGWAGSIHEQYF. The CDR3 DNA sequence: TGTGCCAGCAGTGAAACCGGTTGGGCAGGGTCAATCCACGAGCAGTACTTC.

At least ten counts were recorded for this clone. The chain is built from TRBV7-6 and TRBJ1-2; 8 bases fit TRBD1. The CDR3 covers 15 residues. CDR1 is SGHVS and CDR2 is FNYEAQ in the germline V gene. The trim removed 5 bases at V and 0 bases at J, leaving 5 bases unmatched. CDR3 sequence reads: CASSPGTGANYGYTF. CDR3 DNA sequence: TGTGCCAGCAGCCCCGGGACAGGAGCTAACTATGGCTACACCTTC.

This clone was seen at least ten times. This chain joins TRBV4-3 and TRBJ2-1; 9 positions match TRBD1. Looked up from germline, CDR1 is LGHNA and CDR2 is YSLEER. After removal of 2 bases from V and 8 bases from J, the junction contained 1 base not matched to a gene. The CDR3 is 13 residues long. The CDR3 protein is CASSQTGGDEQFF. CDR3 nucleotides: TGCGCCAGCAGCCAAACAGGGGGCGATGAGCAGTTCTTC.

V and J are TRBV29-1 and TRBJ2-5; 8 positions agree with TRBD2. CDR1 is SQVTM, CDR2 ANQGSEA, per germline. CDR3 length: 14 residues. J lost 4 bases, V lost 4 bases, and 8 bases had no gene match. In DNA, the CDR3 is TGCAGCGTTGCCGGACTAGCTGCTGCAGAGACCCAGTACTTC. As protein: CSVAGLAAAETQYF. The full variable domain, rest sourced from reference TRBV29-1 and TRBJ2-5, is SAVISQKPSRDICQRGTSLTIQCQVDSQVTMMFWYRQQPGQSLTLIATANQGSEATYESGFVIDKFPISRPNLTFSTLTVSNMSPEDSSIYLCSVAGLAAAETQYFGPGTRLLVL.

The V call is TRBV2, the J call TRBJ2-3; 13 nucleotides align to TRBD2. Germline V CDR1 and CDR2: SNHLY, FYNNEI. This CDR3 has 14 residues. J was trimmed by 4 bases and V by 7 bases; bases with no gene match: 2. The CDR3 loop reads CASTGLAGADTQYF. The CDR3 nucleotides read TGTGCCAGCACAGGACTAGCGGGGGCAGATACGCAGTATTTT.

This clone was seen ten or more times. V and J are TRBV5-1 and TRBJ2-5; D may be TRBD1 (6 bases). The germline V gene has CDR1 SGHRS and CDR2 YFSETQ. Trimming took off 5 bases at V and 2 bases at J, with 13 bases between the two ends. The CDR3 is 14 residues long. The CDR3 region has the DNA TGCGCCAGCAGTCCAGGGACACTTCAAGAGACCCAGTACTTC. The encoded protein is CASSPGTLQETQYF.

V usage is TRBV4-1 and J usage is TRBJ1-2; no clear D. V lost 1 base to trimming and J lost 2 bases, with 11 bases between them. Germline V gives CDR1 MGHRA, CDR2 YSYEKL. The CDR3 extends over 15 amino acids. The CDR3 DNA reads as TGCGCCAGCAGCCAAGGGAAATCGGGAAACTATGGCTACACCTTC. Translation: CASSQGKSGNYGYTF.

This chain connects TRBV18 to TRBJ2-7, with TRBD2 matching over 7 bases. This CDR3 spans 16 amino acids. J was trimmed by 0 bases and V by 3 bases; bases with no gene match: 8. Germline CDR1 reads KGHSH; CDR2 reads LQKENI. CDR3 residues: CASSPWGTTSSYEQYF. CDR3 nucleotides: TGTGCCAGCTCACCCTGGGGGACTACCTCCTCCTACGAGCAGTACTTC.

This clone was picked up many times. This chain connects TRBV10-3 to TRBJ2-7; 10 nucleotides match TRBD1. V was pared by 6 bases and J by 2 bases, with 4 bases of the junction left unmatched. The CDR3 runs to 14 residues. CDR1 is ENHRY, CDR2 SYGVKD, per germline. Here the CDR3 reads CAIRGQGGTYEQYF. CDR3 coding DNA: TGTGCCATCAGAGGACAGGGGGGGACCTACGAGCAGTACTTC.

This clone has at least ten counts. This chain connects TRBV6-4 to TRBJ1-5, with D possibly matching TRBD1 (6 bases). Germline loops: CDR1 MRHNA, CDR2 SNTAGT. This CDR3 comprises 15 residues. V was pared by 4 bases and J by 2 bases, with 12 bases between. The CDR3 here is CASSVTAGGNQPQHF. In nucleotides, the CDR3 is TGTGCCAGCAGTGTTACGGCAGGGGGCAATCAGCCCCAGCATTTT.

The genes are TRBV28 and TRBJ2-5, with a possible D match to TRBD2 (6 bases). Per germline, CDR1 MDHEN and CDR2 SYDVKM. This CDR3 has 14 residues. V lost 3 bases and J 1 base, leaving 9 bases between the germline ends. DNA for the CDR3: TGTGCCAGCAGTTTCCCCGGGGGCCAAGAGACCCAGTACTTC. This encodes CASSFPGGQETQYF. The complete variable domain, with remaining parts taken from reference TRBV28 and TRBJ2-5, reads DVKVTQSSRYLVKRTGEKVFLECVQDMDHENMFWYRQDPGLGLRLIYFSYDVKMKEKGDIPEGYSVSREKKERFSLILESASTNQTSMYLCASSFPGGQETQYFGPGTRLLVL.

The rearrangement uses TRBV1 and TRBJ2-1; the tabulated D call, TRBD2, remains unverified against the DNA. TRBV1 is described as a pseudogene. The CDR3 loop spans 18 amino acids. Written as DNA, the CDR3 is TGCACCAGCAGCCAAGGGGGGACTAGCGGGATTAGCTACAATGAGCAGTTCTTC. The encoded protein is CTSSQGGTSGISYNEQFF.

There are many counts of this clone. V and J are TRBV6-5 and TRBJ1-1; 9 bases line up with TRBD1. This CDR3 region has 14 residues. Germline V lookup: CDR1 MNHEY, CDR2 SVGAGI. Germline trimming cut 8 bases from V and 1 base from J; bases unmatched to any gene: 5. This CDR3 is CASGQGWENTEAFF. The CDR3 DNA sequence: TGTGCCAGCGGACAGGGGTGGGAGAACACTGAAGCTTTCTTT.

V and J are TRBV18 and TRBJ2-7; D unresolved. Trimming left V 2 bases short and J 7 bases short, with 9 bases between. The CDR3 runs to 12 residues. Per germline, CDR1 KGHSH and CDR2 LQKENI. CDR3 bases: TGTGCCAGCTCACCAGAGACAAGGGAGCAGTACTTC. Its protein product is CASSPETREQYF.

This clone was seen at least ten times. V is TRBV19 and J is TRBJ2-7; tentatively, D is TRBD1 (6 bases). Per the germline V gene, CDR1 is LNHDA and CDR2 is SQIVND (reference sequence). The V and J ends lost 7 bases and 2 bases respectively, with 15 bases between them. The CDR3 length is 14 residues. For the CDR3, the DNA is TGTGCCAGTACCAACTCCCAGGGGACCTACGAGCAGTACTTC. Translating gives CASTNSQGTYEQYF. The variable domain in full, completed from reference TRBV19 and TRBJ2-7, reads DGGITQSPKYLFRKEGQNVTLSCEQNLNHDAMYWYRQDPGQGLRLIYYSQIVNDFQKGDIAEGYSVSREKKESFPLTVTSAQKNPTAFYLCASTNSQGTYEQYFGPGTRLTVT.

This clone came up a few times. The CDR3, as DNA: TGTGCCAGCAGGACGTCAGGAAACTATGGCTACACCTTC. Translating gives CASRTSGNYGYTF. V gene TRBV9 combines with J gene TRBJ1-2, with no clear D. Germline values: CDR1 SGDLS, CDR2 YYNGEE. The CDR3 totals 13 residues. Trimming removed 5 bases at V and 2 bases at J, with 10 bases between. The full variable domain, in which reference TRBV9 and TRBJ1-2 provide the parts outside the CDR3, is DSGVTQTPKHLITATGQRVTLRCSPRSGDLSVYWYQQSLDQGLQFLIQYYNGEERAKGNILERFSAQQFPDLHSELNLSSLELGDSALYFCASRTSGNYGYTFGSGTRLTVV.

This clone appeared many times. The rearrangement joins TRBV19 to TRBJ2-7, with 8 bases lining up with TRBD1. V shed 3 bases and J 4 bases; nucleotides not matched to a gene: 5. Germline V CDR1 and CDR2: LNHDA, SQIVND (reference sequence). The CDR3 totals 14 residues. CDR3 protein: CASSMGTGTYEQYF. CDR3 sequence (DNA): TGTGCCAGTAGTATGGGGACAGGCACATACGAGCAGTACTTC.